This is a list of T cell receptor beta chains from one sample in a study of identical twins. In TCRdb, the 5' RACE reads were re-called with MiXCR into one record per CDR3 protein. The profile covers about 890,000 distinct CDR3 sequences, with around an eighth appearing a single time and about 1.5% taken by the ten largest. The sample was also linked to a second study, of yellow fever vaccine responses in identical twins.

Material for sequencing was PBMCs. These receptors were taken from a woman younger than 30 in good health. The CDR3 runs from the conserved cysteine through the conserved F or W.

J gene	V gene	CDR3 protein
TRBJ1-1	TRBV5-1	CASREDLNTEAFF
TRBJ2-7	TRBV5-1	CASSGTSGGTYEQYF
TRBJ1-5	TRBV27	CASSSSPDRAEPQHF
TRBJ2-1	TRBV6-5	CASSYSPGYDQFF
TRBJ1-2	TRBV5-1	CASSVGQGNGYTF
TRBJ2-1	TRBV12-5	CASGPGLAGGPTYNEQFF
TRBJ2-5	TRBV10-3	CAIMKDRDREETQYF
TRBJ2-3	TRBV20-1	CSATRFGKTTDTQYF
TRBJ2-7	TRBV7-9	CASSPEEGDEQYF
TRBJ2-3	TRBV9	CASSVLAGGADTQYF
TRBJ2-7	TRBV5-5	CASSFREDYYEQYF
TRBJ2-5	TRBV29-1	CSGGGAGYQETQYF
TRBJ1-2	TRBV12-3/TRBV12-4	CASSDGFYGYTF
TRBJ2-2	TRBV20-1	CSARVGSNTGELFF
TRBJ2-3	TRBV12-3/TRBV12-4	CASSLFWGNDTDTQYF
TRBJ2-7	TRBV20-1	CSADSGRALASYEQYF
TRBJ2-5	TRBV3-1	CASSQVSEGQKKETQYF
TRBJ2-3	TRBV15	CATSRDLQLRGGSTDTQYF
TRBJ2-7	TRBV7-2	CASSLRQGAGYEQYF
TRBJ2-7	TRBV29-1	CSFKRSAGSSYEQYF
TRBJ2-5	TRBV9	CASSHPNRSPQQETQYF
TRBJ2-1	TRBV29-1	CSVEGPGGVSYNEQFF
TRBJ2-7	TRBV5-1	CASSLDGQGVNEQYF
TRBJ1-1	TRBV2	CASSEAGGAGTEAFF
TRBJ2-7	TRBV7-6	CASSPLPQDPEQYF
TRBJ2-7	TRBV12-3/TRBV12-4	CASSLGFYEQYF
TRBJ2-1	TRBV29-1	CSFGSYNEQFF
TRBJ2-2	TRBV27	CASSFSRGGGELFF
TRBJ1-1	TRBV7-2	CASSFTGGGTEAFF